The 17 T cell receptor beta chains reported below all come from one sample, sequenced in a study of blood T cell repertoires in COVID-19. Assay: immunoSEQ multiplex PCR; the TCRdb copy retains only in-frame clones and omits some. The repertoire holds approximately 120,000 clones, with 75% to 90% as singletons. Sequenced material: peripheral blood. The receptors originated from a woman aged 55-69 years with acute or convalescent COVID-19.

The CDR3 here is CASSPPQGPNTEAFF. The CDR3 region has the DNA TGTGCCAGCAGCCCACCACAGGGTCCAAACACTGAAGCTTTCTTT. The chain has TRBV9 and TRBJ1-1; D is perhaps TRBD1 (6 bases). CDR3 size: 15 residues. V lost 4 bases and J 2 bases, leaving 15 bases between the germline ends. Germline V lookup: CDR1 SGDLS, CDR2 YYNGEE.

This clone was detected a few times. The chain recombines TRBV20-1 with TRBJ2-7; D is possibly TRBD1 (6 bases). This CDR3 spans 11 amino acids. The germline V gene encodes CDR1 DFQATT and CDR2 SNEGSKA (reference sequence). The V end lost 4 bases, the J end lost 3 bases, and 7 bases lay between the germline ends. As DNA, the CDR3 is TGCAGTGCTAACAGGGTCTACGAGCAGTACTTC. Protein sequence: CSANRVYEQYF.

The chain combines TRBV19 with TRBJ1-1; unclear D gene. With 1 base removed from V and 1 base from J, the gap between germline ends came to 4 bases. Germline loops: CDR1 LNHDA, CDR2 SQIVND (reference sequence). This CDR3 contains 13 residues. Here the CDR3 reads CASSIGGNTEAFF. The CDR3 coding sequence is TGTGCCAGTAGTATAGGCGGGAACACTGAAGCTTTCTTT.

This chain connects TRBV4-3 to TRBJ2-1; 9 bases agree with TRBD2. The CDR3 extends over 15 amino acids. Losses at the gene ends were 1 base for V and 4 bases for J; bases not matched to a gene: 2. Germline CDR1 reads LGHNA; CDR2 reads YSLEER. The CDR3 sequence is CASSQGTSAYNEQFF. CDR3 DNA: TGCGCCAGCAGCCAAGGGACTAGCGCTTACAATGAGCAGTTCTTC.

V usage is TRBV7-9 and J usage is TRBJ2-5, with 10 bases identical to TRBD1. From germline, CDR1 is SEHNR and CDR2 FQNEAQ (reference sequence). The CDR3 covers 16 residues. V shed 2 bases, J shed 4 bases, and the junction held 7 bases outside the gene matches. Here the CDR3 reads CASSLPRDRGLETQYF. In DNA, the CDR3 is TGTGCCAGCAGCTTACCCCGGGACAGGGGTTTAGAGACCCAGTACTTC.

This clone was seen a handful of times. The chain links TRBV2 to TRBJ2-7, with TRBD2 matching 9 bases. This CDR3 is 14 amino acids long. CDR1 SNHLY and CDR2 FYNNEI come from the germline V gene. With 7 bases clipped from V and 4 bases from J, the junction kept 8 bases outside the gene matches. The DNA for the CDR3 is TGTGCCAGCAATTTCGCGGGAGGGGAATACGAGCAGTACTTC. Encoded protein: CASNFAGGEYEQYF.

This sequence joins TRBV29-1 and TRBJ1-2; maybe TRBD1 (5 bases). The V end was cut by 7 bases, the J end by 4 bases, with 13 bases between. Looked up from germline, CDR1 is SQVTM and CDR2 is ANQGSEA. The CDR3 is 12 amino acids. The CDR3 nucleotides read TGCAGCGCCGCGGGAGGGGCCTATGGCTACACCTTC. Its translation: CSAAGGAYGYTF.

The count of this clone is one. The rearrangement links TRBV9 to TRBJ2-3; possibly TRBD2 for D (6 bases). The CDR3 sequence is 14 residues long. Deletions cut 5 bases from V and 4 bases from J, with 14 bases between. The germline CDR1 and CDR2 sequences are SGDLS and YYNGEE. CDR3 sequence reads: CASSTAGSADTQYF. The CDR3 DNA follows: TGTGCCAGCAGTACGGCGGGGAGCGCAGATACGCAGTATTTT.

V is TRBV29-1 and J is TRBJ1-1, with 8 bases lining up with TRBD1. The V segment lost 7 bases and the J segment 8 bases; nucleotides outside the gene matches: 6. CDR1 is SQVTM and CDR2 is ANQGSEA in the germline V gene. The CDR3 spans 11 residues. Here the CDR3 DNA reads TGCAGCGCTGCGAGGGACAGGGAAGCTTTCTTT. Translating it yields CSAARDREAFF.

This clone has a single count. The genes are TRBV15 and TRBJ1-5; TRBD1 aligns across 7 bases. Per the germline V gene, CDR1 is LNHNV and CDR2 is YYDKDF (reference sequence). The V segment lost 0 bases and the J segment 7 bases; nucleotides outside the gene matches: 9. CDR3 size: 16 residues. CDR3 coding DNA: TGTGCCACCAGCAGAGATTTAGGGGGCGTTGGGCAGCCCCAGCATTTT. Translating gives CATSRDLGGVGQPQHF.

This clone turned up a few times. The V gene is TRBV6-5, the J gene TRBJ1-2; TRBD1 agrees at 8 bases. CDR3 length: 16 residues. Per germline, CDR1 MNHEY and CDR2 SVGAGI. Trimming at V came to 0 bases and at J to 3 bases, leaving 6 bases not matched to a gene. The CDR3 DNA sequence: TGTGCCAGCAGTTACTCGATCTACAGGGGGTACTATGGCTACACCTTC. It translates to CASSYSIYRGYYGYTF.

J is TRBJ2-7 and V is TRBV18, with D perhaps matching TRBD1 (5 bases). Trimming took off 3 bases at V and 6 bases at J, with 12 bases between the two ends. The V gene's germline CDR1 is KGHSH and CDR2 LQKENI. The CDR3 spans 13 residues. The CDR3 here is CASSPHSQGEQYF. DNA of the CDR3: TGTGCCAGCTCACCCCACAGCCAGGGCGAGCAGTACTTC. The variable domain in full, with the rest retrieved from reference TRBV18 and TRBJ2-7, is NAGVMQNPRHLVRRRGQEARLRCSPMKGHSHVYWYRQLPEEGLKFMVYLQKENIIDESGMPKERFSAEFPKEGPSILRIQQVVRGDSAAYFCASSPHSQGEQYFGPGTRLTVT.

This chain joins TRBV11-2 and TRBJ1-1; D is ambiguous. Germline lookup yields CDR1 SGHAT and CDR2 FQNNGV. Deletions cut 0 bases from V and 1 base from J, with 6 bases between. The CDR3 sequence is 14 residues long. The CDR3: CASSLDFQNTEAFF. The DNA for the CDR3 is TGTGCCAGCAGCTTAGATTTTCAGAACACTGAAGCTTTCTTT.

The chain is built from TRBV5-1 and TRBJ2-6; D is uncertain. Germline-derived CDR1 and CDR2 are SGHRS and YFSETQ. This CDR3 region has 14 residues. With 3 bases removed from V and 4 bases from J, the gap between germline ends came to 8 bases. This CDR3 reads CASSSRLGANVLTF. The CDR3 DNA sequence: TGCGCCAGCAGCTCCAGACTCGGGGCCAACGTCCTGACTTTC.

The chain couples TRBV28 to TRBJ2-5; no clear D. Trimming took 3 bases from V and 5 from J, leaving 13 bases between them. The CDR3 length is 14 residues. The germline V gene has CDR1 MDHEN and CDR2 SYDVKM. In DNA form, the CDR3 reads TGTGCCAGCAGTTTCTATGGTCCGTCGGAGACCCAGTACTTC. Translation: CASSFYGPSETQYF.

CDR3 sequence: CASSSSGTALNYGYTF. The CDR3 DNA reads as TGTGCCAGCAGCTCCTCCGGGACAGCACTCAACTATGGCTACACCTTC. The rearrangement uses TRBV7-9 and TRBJ1-2; 7 bases align to TRBD1. Losses at the gene ends were 4 bases for V and 2 bases for J; bases not matched to a gene: 10. Per germline, CDR1 SEHNR and CDR2 FQNEAQ (reference sequence). This CDR3 spans 16 amino acids.

This clone appeared a single time. The chain employs TRBV7-9 and TRBJ1-1, with a weak D call TRBD1 (6 bases). The CDR3 has 14 amino acids. From germline, CDR1 is SEHNR and CDR2 FQNEAQ (reference sequence). V was shortened by 4 bases and J by 2 bases, with 11 bases between the two germline ends. Written as DNA, the CDR3 is TGTGCCAGCAGCTCGAACAGGGTCAACACTGAAGCTTTCTTT. It translates to CASSSNRVNTEAFF.